One and the same sample provided the 18 T cell receptor beta chains below, sequenced in a study of shared clonotypes between healthy human individuals. Profiled with immunoSEQ multiplex PCR; TCRdb holds only in-frame clones, not every one. This sample yields some 500,000 clones, of which approximately 95% are seen a single time; 0.05% to 0.07% belongs to the top ten. The sample consisted of naive CD4+ T cells sorted from blood. Subset in this sample: CD45RA+ positively selected. The receptors here all came from a woman aged 30 to 39 in good health.

This sequence joins TRBV5-1 and TRBJ2-3; tentatively, D is TRBD1 or TRBD2 (5 bases each). This CDR3 region has 16 residues. Germline V gene data show CDR1 as SGHRS and CDR2 as YFSETQ. Between the trimmed V and J ends, which lost 4 bases and 2 bases, there was a span of 17 bases. CDR3 sequence (DNA): TGCGCCAGCAGCCTGCGGGTAGTAGGGGCCACAGATACGCAGTATTTT. This encodes CASSLRVVGATDTQYF. Full variable domain (missing parts from reference TRBV5-1 and TRBJ2-3): KAGVTQTPRYLIKTRGQQVTLSCSPISGHRSVSWYQQTPGQGLQFLFEYFSETQRNKGNFPGRFSGRQFSNSRSEMNVSTLELGDSALYLCASSLRVVGATDTQYFGPGTRLTVL.

V is TRBV6-5 and J is TRBJ2-7; TRBD1 is a possible D gene (6 bases). Deletions cut 7 bases from V and 3 bases from J, with 13 bases between. CDR1 MNHEY and CDR2 SVGAGI come from the germline V gene. The CDR3 has 13 residues. CDR3 DNA sequence: TGTGCCAGCACCGGACCCAGGGGCTACGAGCAGTACTTC. Protein sequence: CASTGPRGYEQYF.

J is TRBJ2-7 and V is TRBV7-7; TRBD1 matches at 8 bases. Trimming removed 2 bases from V and 0 bases from J; junction bases left unmatched: 9. The CDR3 is made up of 17 amino acids. Germline loops: CDR1 SSHAT, CDR2 FNYEAQ (reference sequence). The chain's CDR3 is CASSLRPGQVNSYEQYF. CDR3 in DNA: TGTGCCAGCAGCTTACGTCCGGGACAGGTAAACTCCTACGAGCAGTACTTC. The full variable domain, rest sourced from reference TRBV7-7 and TRBJ2-7, is GAGVSQSPRYKVTKRGQDVTLRCDPISSHATLYWYQQALGQGPEFLTYFNYEAQPDKSGLPSDRFSAERPEGSISTLTIQRTEQRDSAMYRCASSLRPGQVNSYEQYFGPGTRLTVT.

The genes are TRBV27 and TRBJ2-1, with a weak D call TRBD2 (6 bases). The germline V gene has CDR1 MNHEY and CDR2 SMNVEV (reference sequence). With 0 bases removed from V and 6 bases from J, the gap between germline ends came to 12 bases. This CDR3 region has 15 residues. The CDR3 nucleotides read TGTGCCAGCAGTTTATCGAGACTAGTCGGCAATGAGCAGTTCTTC. This encodes CASSLSRLVGNEQFF.

This sequence joins TRBV30 and TRBJ2-7, with 7 nucleotides matching TRBD2. Germline CDR1 reads GTSNPN; CDR2 reads SVGIG (reference sequence). This CDR3 has 14 amino acids. J lost 0 bases, V lost 1 base, and 3 bases had no gene match. The chain's CDR3 is CAWSAGGSSYEQYF. CDR3 bases: TGTGCCTGGAGTGCGGGGGGAAGCTCCTACGAGCAGTACTTC.

This sequence joins TRBV19 and TRBJ1-2, with 7 bases matching TRBD1. The V gene end was trimmed by 6 bases and the J gene end by 5 bases; junction bases not matched to a gene: 15. The CDR3 has 16 amino acids. Germline CDR1 LNHDA, CDR2 SQIVND (reference sequence). The DNA of the CDR3 is TGTGCCAGTAGCCTCGTGCTGAGACAGGGAATGTATGGCTACACCTTC. It yields the protein CASSLVLRQGMYGYTF.

The rearrangement joins TRBV18 to TRBJ1-1, with 7 bases lining up with TRBD1. From germline, CDR1 is KGHSH and CDR2 LQKENI. Unmatched junction bases numbered 7, after V lost 3 bases and J lost 0 bases. This CDR3 contains 16 residues. The DNA of the CDR3 is TGTGCCAGCTCACCGCCCCCCCAGGGGGTGAACACTGAAGCTTTCTTT. It specifies CASSPPPQGVNTEAFF. Variable domain in full (rest from reference TRBV18 and TRBJ1-1): NAGVMQNPRHLVRRRGQEARLRCSPMKGHSHVYWYRQLPEEGLKFMVYLQKENIIDESGMPKERFSAEFPKEGPSILRIQQVVRGDSAAYFCASSPPPQGVNTEAFFGQGTRLTVV.

V and J are TRBV9 and TRBJ2-6; 12 bases agree with TRBD1. There are 17 residues in the CDR3. Trimming cost V 2 bases and J 3 bases; bases outside gene matches: 3. The germline V gene encodes CDR1 SGDLS and CDR2 YYNGEE. The CDR3 DNA sequence: TGTGCCAGCAGCGTGGGACAGGGGGCGGATGGGGCCAACGTCCTGACTTTC. This gives the protein CASSVGQGADGANVLTF.

The V call is TRBV4-1, the J call TRBJ2-6; D is unresolved. Germline V gene sequence: CDR1 MGHRA, CDR2 YSYEKL. Trimming removed 2 bases from V and 0 bases from J, with 5 bases in between. The CDR3 has 15 residues. This CDR3 is CASSQSISGANVLTF. CDR3 nucleotide sequence: TGCGCCAGCAGCCAAAGCATCTCTGGGGCCAACGTCCTGACTTTC.

The chain links TRBV27 to TRBJ1-4; D is undetermined. Germline V gene sequence: CDR1 MNHEY, CDR2 SMNVEV (reference sequence). Between the trimmed V and J ends, which lost 6 bases and 7 bases, there was a span of 9 bases. CDR3 length: 12 residues. The chain's CDR3 is CASSNLGEKLFF. The DNA for the CDR3 is TGTGCCAGCAGCAACTTAGGTGAAAAACTGTTTTTT. The full variable domain, completed using reference TRBV27 and TRBJ1-4, is EAQVTQNPRYLITVTGKKLTVTCSQNMNHEYMSWYRQDPGLGLRQIYYSMNVEVTDKGDVPEGYKVSRKEKRNFPLILESPSPNQTSLYFCASSNLGEKLFFGSGTQLSVL.

The gene calls are TRBV5-6 and TRBJ2-4, with D possibly TRBD2 on 6 matching bases. Trimming pared 4 bases from V and 4 bases from J, leaving 12 bases between. This CDR3 comprises 14 residues. Germline V lookup: CDR1 SGHDT, CDR2 YYEEEE. CDR3 nucleotide sequence: TGTGCCAGCAGCGTAAGACTAGAAAAAAACATTCAGTACTTC. This translates into CASSVRLEKNIQYF.

The chain uses TRBV7-8 and TRBJ1-1; a possible D gene is TRBD1 (6 bases). V lost 5 bases and J 9 bases, leaving 16 bases between the germline ends. Per the germline V gene, CDR1 is SGHVS and CDR2 is FQNEAQ. This CDR3 spans 13 amino acids. Written as DNA, the CDR3 is TGTGCCAGCAGCGGTACAGGGCTGAGTCAAGCTTTCTTT. Amino acids: CASSGTGLSQAFF.

The chain uses TRBV28 and TRBJ2-5; 7 bases line up with TRBD1. The J call may be mistaken, given a closer DNA end match to TRBJ2-7. CDR1 is MDHEN and CDR2 is SYDVKM in the germline V gene. The CDR3 runs 14 residues. Here the CDR3 reads CASRTTGPPYEQYF. The CDR3 DNA reads as TGTGCCAGCAGAACGACAGGGCCCCCCTACGAGCAGTACTTC.

This chain uses TRBV7-3 with TRBJ2-1; D call uncertain. Between the trimmed V and J ends, which lost 5 bases and 1 base, there was a span of 9 bases. This CDR3 has 14 residues. The germline CDR1 and CDR2 sequences are SGHTA and FQGTGA. CDR3 amino acids: CASSPENSYNEQFF. The CDR3 DNA sequence: TGTGCCAGCAGCCCGGAGAATTCCTACAATGAGCAGTTCTTC.

V is TRBV5-1 and J is TRBJ2-7; no definite D call. The CDR3 sequence is 12 residues long. From germline, CDR1 is SGHRS and CDR2 YFSETQ. V was cut by 4 bases and J by 6 bases, with 11 bases left in between. The DNA of the CDR3 is TGCGCCAGCAGCCCGACCTTTGGCGAGCAGTACTTC. Translating gives CASSPTFGEQYF. The variable domain in full, completed from reference TRBV5-1 and TRBJ2-7, reads KAGVTQTPRYLIKTRGQQVTLSCSPISGHRSVSWYQQTPGQGLQFLFEYFSETQRNKGNFPGRFSGRQFSNSRSEMNVSTLELGDSALYLCASSPTFGEQYFGPGTRLTVT.

The chain carries TRBV10-3 and TRBJ2-3; D is perhaps TRBD1 (5 bases). Between the trimmed V and J ends, which lost 0 bases and 2 bases, there was a span of 15 bases. Germline V gene sequence: CDR1 ENHRY, CDR2 SYGVKD. The CDR3 spans 17 residues. This CDR3 reads CAISESGLVGNTDTQYF. The CDR3 nucleotides read TGTGCCATCAGTGAGTCGGGGCTAGTGGGAAACACAGATACGCAGTATTTT.

The chain has TRBV7-9 and TRBJ1-4; 7 bases are a match to TRBD1. Looked up from germline, CDR1 is SEHNR and CDR2 is FQNEAQ (reference sequence). Trimming at V came to 6 bases and at J to 7 bases, leaving 8 bases not matched to a gene. The CDR3 has 14 residues. The CDR3 here is CASSPSSGGEKLFF. The DNA of the CDR3 is TGTGCCAGCAGTCCTTCCTCAGGGGGTGAAAAACTGTTTTTT.

This chain joins TRBV19 and TRBJ2-2, with 12 nucleotides matching TRBD2. CDR1 and CDR2 (germline): LNHDA, SQIVND (reference sequence). V lost 4 bases to trimming and J lost 0 bases; unmatched junction nucleotides: 6. The CDR3 extends over 18 amino acids. The CDR3 bases are TGTGCCAGTAGTAGGTCCGGACTAGCGGGGCCGAACACCGGGGAGCTGTTTTTT. Encoded protein: CASSRSGLAGPNTGELFF.